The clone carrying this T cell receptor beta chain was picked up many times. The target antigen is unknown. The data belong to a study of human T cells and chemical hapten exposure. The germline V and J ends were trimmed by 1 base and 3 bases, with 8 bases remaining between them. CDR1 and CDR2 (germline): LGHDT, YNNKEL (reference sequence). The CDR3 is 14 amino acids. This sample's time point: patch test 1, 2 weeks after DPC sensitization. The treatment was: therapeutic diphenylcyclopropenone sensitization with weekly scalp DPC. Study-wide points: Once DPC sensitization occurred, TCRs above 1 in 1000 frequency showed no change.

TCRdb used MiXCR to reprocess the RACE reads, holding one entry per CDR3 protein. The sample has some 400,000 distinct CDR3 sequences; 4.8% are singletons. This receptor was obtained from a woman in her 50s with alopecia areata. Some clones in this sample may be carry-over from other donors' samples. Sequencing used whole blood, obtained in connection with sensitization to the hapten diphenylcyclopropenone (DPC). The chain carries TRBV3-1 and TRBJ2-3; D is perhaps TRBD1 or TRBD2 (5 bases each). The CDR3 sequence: CASSQVGGTDTQYF. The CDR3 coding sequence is TGTGCCAGCAGCCAAGTTGGGGGAACAGATACGCAGTATTTT.